One sample yielded the 18 T cell receptor beta chains listed below, sequenced in a study of sequential checkpoint blockade in melanoma. Treatment meaning: randomized to nivolumab then ipilimumab (arm A) or the reverse (arm B). Data came from immunoSEQ multiplex PCR; TCRdb stores just in-frame clones and leaves some out. The sample lists about 11,000 clones, around 27% occurring once. The specimen was tumor tissue (inferred from file names), collected from a patient given nivolumab and ipilimumab in sequence. The origin of the receptors is a human donor with melanoma.

This clone was counted only a few times. This chain uses TRBV29-1 with TRBJ1-1; no clear D gene. The CDR3 contains 12 residues. Per the germline V gene, CDR1 is SQVTM and CDR2 is ANQGSEA. V was clipped by 4 bases and J by 0 bases, with 6 bases between them. The CDR3: CSVVGMNTEAFF. In DNA, the CDR3 is TGCAGCGTTGTAGGGATGAACACTGAAGCTTTCTTT.

This clone was detected a few times. This sequence joins TRBV6-8 and TRBJ2-7; no firm D call. Germline assignment: CDR1 MNHGY and CDR2 SAAAGT. Trimming took 0 bases from V and 1 from J, leaving 16 bases between them. The CDR3 is 17 residues long. CDR3 residues: CASSYSGYSSSSYEQYF. DNA of the CDR3: TGTGCCAGCAGTTACTCTGGTTACAGTAGCTCTTCCTACGAGCAGTACTTC.

Ten or more counts support this clone. The CDR3 nucleotides are TGTGCCAGCAGCAAAGCGGGGGGGCCGGCTGAGACCCAGTACTTC. Protein: CASSKAGGPAETQYF. The rearrangement uses TRBV11-3 and TRBJ2-5; 10 bases align to TRBD2. Germline V gene data show CDR1 as SGHNT and CDR2 as YENEEA. There are 15 residues in the CDR3. The J segment lost 5 bases and the V segment lost 5 bases, leaving 8 bases of the junction unmatched.

The sample holds a few counts of this clone. The chain couples TRBV11-3 to TRBJ1-1; D uncertain. Per the germline V gene, CDR1 is SGHNT and CDR2 is YENEEA. V lost 3 bases and J 1 base, leaving 12 bases between the germline ends. There are 15 residues in the CDR3. The CDR3 DNA is TGTGCCAGCAGCTTGTCACCAAACCCGAACACTGAAGCTTTCTTT. Translated: CASSLSPNPNTEAFF.

The chain uses TRBV19 and TRBJ1-2, with D possibly matching TRBD1 (6 bases). The CDR3 sequence is 14 residues long. Per germline, CDR1 LNHDA and CDR2 SQIVND (reference sequence). Trimming stripped 3 bases from V and 2 bases from J, with 10 bases between. DNA of the CDR3: TGTGCCAGTAGTATCCCAGGGGTCAACTATGGCTACACCTTC. Protein: CASSIPGVNYGYTF.

The chain combines TRBV30 with TRBJ1-3, with D hard to call. There are 15 residues in the CDR3. The ends were cut back, 8 bases at V and 2 bases at J, with 19 bases in the middle. Germline V CDR1 and CDR2: GTSNPN, SVGIG (reference sequence). In DNA form, the CDR3 reads TGTGCCCGGAAAGCCCAAGTCAGAGCTGGAAACACCATATATTTT. Amino acids: CARKAQVRAGNTIYF.

This clone was observed a handful of times. The gene calls are TRBV6-8 and TRBJ2-7; weak D call: TRBD2 (6 bases). The CDR3 totals 13 residues. V gave up 7 bases and J gave up 1 base, with 11 bases separating them. CDR1 and CDR2 (germline): MNHGY, SAAAGT. In DNA form, the CDR3 reads TGTGCCAGCAACAGCCGGGGGTCCTACGAGCAGTACTTC. This sequence encodes CASNSRGSYEQYF.

This chain links TRBV9 with TRBJ1-1; 7 bases are shared with TRBD1. In germline, CDR1 is SGDLS, CDR2 YYNGEE. This CDR3 contains 17 residues. The J segment lost 3 bases and the V segment lost 0 bases, leaving 11 bases of the junction unmatched. The DNA of the CDR3 is TGTGCCAGCAGCGTAGCTACCGGGACAGCCGGGGACACTGAAGCTTTCTTT. Translating it yields CASSVATGTAGDTEAFF.

This clone was counted a few times. The chain carries TRBV4-1 and TRBJ2-5; a weak D match, TRBD2 (6 bases). Between the trimmed V and J ends, which lost 4 bases and 5 bases, there was a span of 14 bases. Germline V gene data show CDR1 as MGHRA and CDR2 as YSYEKL. The CDR3 consists of 14 residues. Here the CDR3 DNA reads TGCGCCAGCAGCCCCCTCGGGGCGGGGGAGACCCAGTACTTC. Protein product: CASSPLGAGETQYF.

This clone has just a few counts. The chain is built from TRBV9 and TRBJ2-5; 14 nucleotides align to TRBD2. Trimming removed 2 bases from V and 7 bases from J; junction bases left unmatched: 7. CDR3 length equals 16 residues. The germline gives CDR1 SGDLS, CDR2 YYNGEE. The CDR3 bases are TGTGCCAGCAGCGTGGGACTAGCGGGGGCTCTAGGGACCCAGTACTTC. The encoded protein is CASSVGLAGALGTQYF.

V usage is TRBV29-1 and J usage is TRBJ1-1; 7 bases match TRBD1. The V gene's germline CDR1 is SQVTM and CDR2 ANQGSEA. This CDR3 is 12 amino acids long. The V gene end was trimmed by 6 bases and the J gene end by 7 bases; junction bases not matched to a gene: 8. CDR3 sequence reads: CSVQGQAREAFF. The CDR3 region has the DNA TGCAGCGTACAGGGGCAGGCCCGTGAAGCTTTCTTT.

The CDR3 reads CASSWPGIGYGYTF. CDR3 sequence (DNA): TGTGCCAGTAGTTGGCCAGGGATTGGCTATGGCTACACCTTC. The chain employs TRBV19 and TRBJ1-2; a possible D gene is TRBD1 (5 bases). Trimming removed 5 bases from V and 4 bases from J, with 14 bases in between. CDR1 is LNHDA and CDR2 is SQIVND in the germline V gene (reference sequence). This CDR3 comprises 14 residues.

This chain uses TRBV23-1 with TRBJ1-5; D is uncertain. TRBV23-1 belongs to the ORF category, with a function that is uncertain. This CDR3 spans 13 amino acids. The V end was cut by 6 bases, the J end by 7 bases, with 13 bases between. CDR3 sequence: CASSFNDGQPQHF. The CDR3 DNA reads as TGCGCCAGCAGCTTCAACGACGGCCAGCCCCAGCATTTT.

This clone was seen at least ten times. The chain carries TRBV7-6 and TRBJ1-1; 9 positions agree with TRBD1. CDR3 size: 15 residues. J was trimmed by 7 bases and V by 3 bases; bases with no gene match: 9. Looked up from germline, CDR1 is SGHVS and CDR2 is FNYEAQ. This chain's CDR3 is CASSLPGQGIGEAFF. CDR3 nucleotides: TGTGCCAGCAGCTTGCCAGGACAGGGGATTGGTGAAGCTTTCTTT.

This clone was found a few times. This chain connects TRBV1 to TRBJ2-7; TRBD2 is the table's D call, not checked against the DNA. TRBV1 counts as a pseudogene. The CDR3 has 15 residues. The CDR3 DNA sequence: TGCGCCAGCAGCCCGACTAGCGGGGGGCCCTACGAGCAGTACTTC. This encodes CASSPTSGGPYEQYF.

This chain links TRBV11-3 with TRBJ2-3, with D possibly being TRBD1 or TRBD2 (5 bases each). Trimming left V 4 bases short and J 0 bases short, with 11 bases between. CDR3 length: 15 residues. Germline V gives CDR1 SGHNT, CDR2 YENEEA. The CDR3 sequence: CASSSGTPSTDTQYF. The DNA for the CDR3 is TGTGCCAGCAGCTCCGGGACGCCAAGCACAGATACGCAGTATTTT.

In its sample, this clone was seen a few times. The V and J genes are TRBV15 and TRBJ2-2, with a possible D match to TRBD2 (6 bases). The CDR3 totals 16 residues. Germline V gene sequence: CDR1 LNHNV, CDR2 YYDKDF (reference sequence). Between the trimmed V and J ends, which lost 6 bases and 0 bases, there was a span of 14 bases. In nucleotides, the CDR3 is TGTGCCACCAGATTACCAGCGGGCCCGAACACCGGGGAGCTGTTTTTT. It encodes CATRLPAGPNTGELFF.

For the CDR3, the DNA is TGTGCCAGCAGAGCCCCGGGACAGGACTTCTATGGCTACACCTTC. This translates into CASRAPGQDFYGYTF. The rearrangement links TRBV28 to TRBJ1-2; 8 nucleotides match TRBD1. Trimming took 6 bases from V and 4 from J; bases not matched to a gene: 10. The germline V gene has CDR1 MDHEN and CDR2 SYDVKM. There are 15 residues in the CDR3.